One sample yielded the 2 T cell receptor beta chains listed below, sequenced in a study of response to subunit inactivated influenza vaccine. TCRdb re-called the RT-PCR reads with MiXCR, one entry per CDR3 protein. The sample lists over 650,000 distinct CDR3 sequences; around 20% were seen once. The specimen comprised PBMCs from blood, sampled 5 days after vaccination. The receptors derive from a man in his forties or fifties who received an inactivated influenza vaccine.

This clonotype occurred a few times. The V gene is TRBV7-9, the J gene TRBJ2-2, with TRBD1 matching over 7 bases. This CDR3 region has 14 residues. V gave up 3 bases and J gave up 5 bases; unmatched junction bases: 3. The V gene's germline CDR1 is SEHNR and CDR2 FQNEAQ (reference sequence). CDR3 amino acids: CASSLTGRTGELFF. The DNA for the CDR3 is TGTGCCAGCAGCTTGACAGGGAGAACCGGGGAGCTGTTTTTT.

This clonotype was seen a few times. Here the CDR3 DNA reads TGCGCCAGCAGCTCTCCGGGAGAAAATTATGGCTACACCTTC. The encoded protein is CASSSPGENYGYTF. The chain couples TRBV5-1 to TRBJ1-2; D is uncertain. The germline CDR1 and CDR2 sequences are SGHRS and YFSETQ. There are 14 residues in the CDR3. Trimming took off 3 bases at V and 5 bases at J, with 14 bases between the two ends. Full variable domain (rest looked up from reference TRBV5-1 and TRBJ1-2): KAGVTQTPRYLIKTRGQQVTLSCSPISGHRSVSWYQQTPGQGLQFLFEYFSETQRNKGNFPGRFSGRQFSNSRSEMNVSTLELGDSALYLCASSSPGENYGYTFGSGTRLTVV.